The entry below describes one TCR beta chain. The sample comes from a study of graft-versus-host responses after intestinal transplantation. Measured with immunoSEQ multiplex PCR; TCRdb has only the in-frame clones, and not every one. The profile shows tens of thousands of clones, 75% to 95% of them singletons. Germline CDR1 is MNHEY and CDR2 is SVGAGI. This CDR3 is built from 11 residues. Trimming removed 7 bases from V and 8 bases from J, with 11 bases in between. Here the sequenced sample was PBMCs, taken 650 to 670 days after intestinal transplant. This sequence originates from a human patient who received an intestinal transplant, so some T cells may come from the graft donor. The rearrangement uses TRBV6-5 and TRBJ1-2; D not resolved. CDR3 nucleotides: TGTGCCAGCACCCGGGGAGGGGGCTACACCTTC. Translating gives CASTRGGGYTF.